This T cell receptor beta chain emerged from a study of T cells after yellow fever vaccination. Study at large: The fractions with low cell numbers were processed using SMART-Seq v4 Ultra Low Input.

Each CDR3 protein is one row after TCRdb ran MiXCR on the 5' RACE reads. In the table there are about 310,000 distinct CDR3 sequences, around 3.6% of which are singletons. The CDR3 is 16 residues long. This clonotype was seen ten or more times. What it recognizes is unknown. The study's findings and limits: Post-booster samples contained most primary-vaccination clones (just under 98% CD4, about 90% CD8). Weaker, the secondary response peaked sooner, at day 5 versus 15.

The receptor was derived from a man between 18 and 35 years old who received the YFV17D yellow fever vaccine. V gene TRBV21-1 combines with J gene TRBJ2-5; the D call of TRBD1 is as the table states it, not checked on the DNA. TRBV21-1 is designated a pseudogene. The material sequenced was PBMCs, taken on the day of the yellow fever booster vaccination. CDR3 bases: TGTGCCAGCAGCCATGGGAACGGGGGGTTACAAGAGACCCAGTACTTC. The encoded protein is CASSHGNGGLQETQYF.